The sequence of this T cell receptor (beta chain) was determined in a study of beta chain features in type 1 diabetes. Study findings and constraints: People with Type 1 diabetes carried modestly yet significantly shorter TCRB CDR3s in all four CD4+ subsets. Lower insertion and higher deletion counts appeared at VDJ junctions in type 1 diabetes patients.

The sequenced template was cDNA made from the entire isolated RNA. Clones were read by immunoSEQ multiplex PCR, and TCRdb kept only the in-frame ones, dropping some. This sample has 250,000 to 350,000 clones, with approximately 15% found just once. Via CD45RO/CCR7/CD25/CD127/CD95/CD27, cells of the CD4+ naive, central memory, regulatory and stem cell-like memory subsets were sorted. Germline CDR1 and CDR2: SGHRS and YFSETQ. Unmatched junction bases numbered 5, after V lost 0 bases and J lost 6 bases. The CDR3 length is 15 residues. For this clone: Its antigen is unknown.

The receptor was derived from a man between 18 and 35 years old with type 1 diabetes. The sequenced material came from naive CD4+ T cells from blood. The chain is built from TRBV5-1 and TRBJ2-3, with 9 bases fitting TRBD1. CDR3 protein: CASSLGTGASDTQYF. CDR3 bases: TGCGCCAGCAGCTTGGGGACAGGGGCGTCGGATACGCAGTATTTT.